The 11 T cell receptor beta chains in this list originate from one sample, sequenced in a study of cytomegalovirus exposure and HLA in healthy donors. Primers for the PCR totalled 60 Vbeta and 13 Jbeta. Sequencing used immunoSEQ multiplex PCR; TCRdb keeps in-frame clones, though not all of them. This table holds some 140,000 clones, about 74% found once. Material for sequencing was PBMCs. These receptor sequences come from a woman in her thirties or forties in good health and CMV-seronegative.

The gene calls are TRBV5-4 and TRBJ1-5; TRBD1 aligns across 9 bases. CDR1 SGHNT and CDR2 YYREEE come from the germline V gene (reference sequence). The CDR3 has 15 residues. The ends lost 4 bases at V and 3 bases at J; junction bases unmatched: 5. The CDR3: CASSVTGGVNQPQHF. CDR3 coding DNA: TGTGCCAGCAGCGTAACAGGGGGCGTCAATCAGCCCCAGCATTTT.

The J gene is TRBJ2-5, the V gene TRBV28; 7 bases map to TRBD1. CDR3 length: 14 amino acids. Germline trimming cut 3 bases from V and 2 bases from J; bases unmatched to any gene: 3. Germline CDR1 and CDR2: MDHEN and SYDVKM. The CDR3 region is CASSLMTGQETQYF. Here the CDR3 DNA reads TGTGCCAGCAGTTTGATGACAGGGCAAGAGACCCAGTACTTC.

This chain joins TRBV5-5 and TRBJ1-4; D ambiguous. CDR3 length: 15 residues. Germline assignment: CDR1 SGHKS and CDR2 YYEKEE (reference sequence). Trimming cost V 2 bases and J 8 bases, with 16 bases left between them. The chain's CDR3 is CASSFGPQVEEKLFF. In DNA, the CDR3 is TGTGCCAGCAGCTTCGGCCCGCAGGTCGAAGAAAAACTGTTTTTT.

The chain has TRBV7-2 and TRBJ2-7, with 11 nucleotides matching TRBD2. CDR1 is SGHTA and CDR2 is FQGNSA in the germline V gene. Trimming removed 2 bases from V and 5 bases from J; junction bases left unmatched: 14. This CDR3 spans 18 amino acids. CDR3 DNA: TGTGCCAGCAGCTTATGGCTAGCGGGGGGCCAGGGTAGTCACGAGCAGTACTTC. Protein sequence: CASSLWLAGGQGSHEQYF. The entire variable domain, with the rest obtained from reference TRBV7-2 and TRBJ2-7, is as follows: GAGVSQSPSNKVTEKGKDVELRCDPISGHTALYWYRQSLGQGLEFLIYFQGNSAPDKSGLPSDRFSAERTGGSVSTLTIQRTQQEDSAVYLCASSLWLAGGQGSHEQYFGPGTRLTVT.

The V call is TRBV10-3, the J call TRBJ1-1, with TRBD1 matching over 7 bases. Germline assignment: CDR1 ENHRY and CDR2 SYGVKD. J was trimmed by 0 bases and V by 7 bases; bases with no gene match: 5. The CDR3 sequence is 14 residues long. CDR3 nucleotides: TGTGCCATCATGAGGGGACAGATGAACACTGAAGCTTTCTTT. Encoded protein: CAIMRGQMNTEAFF.

This sequence joins TRBV6-1 and TRBJ2-3; 7 nucleotides line up with TRBD1. Trimming removed 0 bases from V and 10 bases from J; junction bases left unmatched: 7. CDR3 length: 14 amino acids. CDR1 is MNHNS and CDR2 is SASEGT in the germline V gene. In DNA, the CDR3 is TGTGCCAGCAGTGAAGCGAGGGGGCAAAGGCCGCAGTATTTT. This gives the protein CASSEARGQRPQYF.

DNA of the CDR3: TGTGCCAGCAGTGAGACAGATTATAGCAATCAGCCCCAGCATTTT. It is translated as CASSETDYSNQPQHF. The chain joins TRBV2 to TRBJ1-5; tentatively, D is TRBD1 (5 bases). Germline CDR1 reads SNHLY; CDR2 reads FYNNEI. This CDR3 region has 15 residues. V dropped 3 bases and J dropped 0 bases, with 9 bases sitting between them.

This chain joins TRBV6-6 and TRBJ2-3; D is unclear. V lost 6 bases and J lost 0, with 7 bases in between. The CDR3 is 13 residues long. The germline CDR1 and CDR2 sequences are MNHNY and SVGAGI (reference sequence). The CDR3 loop is CASRAASTDTQYF. CDR3 in DNA: TGTGCCAGCAGGGCGGCTAGCACAGATACGCAGTATTTT.

V gene TRBV27 combines with J gene TRBJ1-1; D may be TRBD1 (5 bases). Germline CDR1 MNHEY, CDR2 SMNVEV (reference sequence). CDR3 length: 14 amino acids. The V end lost 2 bases, the J end lost 11 bases, and 18 bases lay between the germline ends. The CDR3 DNA sequence: TGTGCCAGCAGTTTAGGGGTGGAGGGACTCGCGGCTTTCTTT. Its protein is CASSLGVEGLAAFF.

The V call is TRBV19, the J call TRBJ1-4, with TRBD1 matching 7 bases. There are 18 residues in the CDR3. The V and J ends lost 3 bases and 0 bases, in that order; junction bases with no gene match: 10. Germline V gives CDR1 LNHDA, CDR2 SQIVND (reference sequence). The CDR3 nucleotides are TGTGCCAGTAGTATGAGGGACAGAAGTTTTGCAACTAATGAAAAACTGTTTTTT. It yields the protein CASSMRDRSFATNEKLFF.

The chain employs TRBV6-6 and TRBJ2-5; possible D gene TRBD2, 6 bases. The better agreement between TRBJ2-7 and the DNA end casts doubt on the J call. Germline V CDR1 and CDR2: MNHNY, SVGAGI (reference sequence). The CDR3 sequence is 14 residues long. For the CDR3, the DNA is TGTGCCAGCAGCCCCTCCGGGAGCTCCTACGAGCAGTACTTC. The encoded protein is CASSPSGSSYEQYF.